A selection of T cell receptor beta chains follows, all from one sample in a study of lymphopenia after photon versus proton radiotherapy. The protocol was immunoSEQ multiplex PCR, while the TCRdb copy is restricted to in-frame clones and leaves out a portion. The sample shows fewer than 65,000 clones, 70% to 90% of them seen only once. Sample: peripheral blood, taken from a patient treated with photon-based radiotherapy. The receptors derive from a man in his forties with gastric cancer. CDR3s include the opening cysteine and the closing phenylalanine or tryptophan. The D gene is left open where the match is weak. Only some rows state a clone size, as once, few, many or a class for expanded clones.

>.|TRBJ2-7|TRBV15|.
TGTGCCACCAGCAGAGTTGGGACGGAAGGAGGTGCGCAGTACTTC
CATSRVGTEGGAQYF
>.|TRBJ2-7|TRBV5-1|.
TGCGCCAGCAGCCTGGGCGGGGTCGCCTACGAGCAGTACTTC
CASSLGGVAYEQYF
>once|TRBJ2-5|TRBV5-4|TRBD2
TGTGCCAGCAGCTTGGAAAACGGACTAGCGGTCCGTGGGGCCCAGTACTTC
CASSLENGLAVRGAQYF
>.|TRBJ1-2|TRBV9|TRBD1
TGTGCCAGCAGCGGAGCACAGGGGCTCTATGGCTACACCTTC
CASSGAQGLYGYTF
>once|TRBJ1-2|TRBV7-2|.
TGTGCCAGCAGCTTAAGGGCCGCGGGGGTTTTTGGCTACACCTTC
CASSLRAAGVFGYTF
>.|TRBJ1-6|TRBV21-1|.
TGTGCCAGCAGCAAACTACAGGGTCGATCACCCCTCCACTTT
CASSKLQGRSPLHF
>.|TRBJ1-2|TRBV11-2|.
TGTGCCAGCAGCTTAGTCGGGGGGGCTGGGGCCTCCTATGGCTACACCTTC
CASSLVGGAGASYGYTF
>.|TRBJ1-2|TRBV12-5|TRBD1
TGTGCTAGTGTTGGGACAGGCGAGAACTATGGCTACACCTTC
CASVGTGENYGYTF
>once|TRBJ2-5|TRBV7-9|TRBD1
TGTGCCAGCAGCCAGGACAGGGTTGGAGAGACCCAGTACTTC
CASSQDRVGETQYF
>.|TRBJ2-5|TRBV11-1|.
TGTGCCAGCAGCTTAGGGGAGTTGGAGACCCAGTACTTC
CASSLGELETQYF
>.|TRBJ1-5|TRBV19|.
TGTGCCACCTGCGGGACATTAAGTTCTACCCAGCATTTT
CATCGTLSSTQHF
>.|TRBJ2-2|TRBV27|.
TGTGCCAGCAGTTTAGTGGGAGACGGGACCGGGGAGCTGTTTTTT
CASSLVGDGTGELFF
>.|TRBJ1-2|TRBV6-6|TRBD1
TGTGCCAGCAGTTACTCTAATCAGGGGGGCACCTTC
CASSYSNQGGTF
>.|TRBJ1-2|TRBV28|TRBD1
TGTGCCAGCAGTCCTCGGACAGGGGGCATTAACTATGGCTACACCTTC
CASSPRTGGINYGYTF
>.|TRBJ1-3|TRBV7-2|.
TGTGCCAGCAGCCTTAACGGTGCCAGCTCTGGAAACACCATATATTTT
CASSLNGASSGNTIYF
>.|TRBJ2-1|TRBV29-1|.
TGCAGCGTTGAAGGTGGGGGGGCCTGGGAGCAGTTCTTC
CSVEGGGAWEQFF
>.|TRBJ2-3|TRBV5-1|.
TGCGCCAGCAGCCCGACGGGGGCATTTTCAGATACGCAGTATTTT
CASSPTGAFSDTQYF
>.|TRBJ2-5|TRBV15|TRBD1
TGTGCCACCAGCAGGGACAGGGGGCAAGAGACCCAGTACTTC
CATSRDRGQETQYF
>.|TRBJ1-6|TRBV7-2|TRBD1
TGTGCCAGCAGCGACATGACAGGGGGCATTGATTCACCCCTCCACTTT
CASSDMTGGIDSPLHF
>.|TRBJ2-5|TRBV7-6|TRBD2
TGTGCCAGCAGCTTAGTCTGGCGGGGGACAGAGACCCAGTACTTC
CASSLVWRGTETQYF
>.|TRBJ1-2|TRBV28|TRBD1
TGTGCCAGCACCTCAGGGGGTTATGGCTACACCTTC
CASTSGGYGYTF
>.|TRBJ1-1|TRBV10-3|.
TGTGCCACCCGGGCAGGAGGCGCTGAAGCTTTCTTT
CATRAGGAEAFF
>.|TRBJ2-3|TRBV7-2|.
TGTGCCAGCAGCTTAGGCGGGGCCACAGATACGCAGTATTTT
CASSLGGATDTQYF
>few|TRBJ2-5|TRBV7-2|.
TGTGCCAGCAGCTTCCCGGGGCCTCAGTACTTC
CASSFPGPQYF
>.|TRBJ2-7|TRBV19|TRBD1
TGTGCCAGTAGTATCGGACAGGCGGGCGAGCAGTACTTC
CASSIGQAGEQYF
>.|TRBJ1-2|TRBV18|.
TGTGCCAGCTCACCACCCTTTACAGCAACTAACTATGGCTACACCTTC
CASSPPFTATNYGYTF
>.|TRBJ1-2|TRBV27|.
TGTGCCAGTTCGACGGGAGCCCTAACCTATGGCTACACCTTC
CASSTGALTYGYTF
>.|TRBJ2-6|TRBV7-9|TRBD1
TGTGCCAGCAGCCGAACCAAAGGGGGCACTGGGGCCAACGTCCTGACTTTC
CASSRTKGGTGANVLTF
>.|TRBJ2-3|TRBV11-3|TRBD1
TGTGCCAGCAGCTGGGACAGGGACACAGATACGCAGTATTTT
CASSWDRDTDTQYF